Listed below are T cell receptor beta chains from one sample, sequenced in a study of cytomegalovirus exposure and HLA in healthy donors. The protocol was immunoSEQ multiplex PCR, while the TCRdb copy is restricted to in-frame clones and leaves out a portion. The sample records more than 95,000 clones, approximately 72% being singletons. The sample taken for sequencing was PBMCs. These TCRs come from a female donor in good health and CMV-seropositive. Both conserved end residues are part of each CDR3. Not every row has a clone size; where given, it reads once, few, many or a size class.

abundance: few
j_gene: TRBJ1-4
v_gene: TRBV7-2
CDR3aa: CASSLASGSTNEKLFF

abundance: NA
j_gene: TRBJ2-5
v_gene: TRBV7-2
CDR3aa: CASSLLLLETQYF

abundance: NA
j_gene: TRBJ2-7
v_gene: TRBV7-2
CDR3aa: CASRLAPTSGLEYF

abundance: once
j_gene: TRBJ2-7
v_gene: TRBV19
CDR3aa: CASSHRSNSYEQYF

abundance: once
j_gene: TRBJ2-1
v_gene: TRBV6-4
CDR3aa: CASSRLAGSFNEQFF

abundance: NA
j_gene: TRBJ2-1
v_gene: TRBV4-1
CDR3aa: CASSQMYNSYNEQFF

abundance: NA
j_gene: TRBJ2-1
v_gene: TRBV5-1
CDR3aa: CASSLLVGNEQFF

abundance: NA
j_gene: TRBJ2-7
v_gene: TRBV11-3
CDR3aa: CASSLSGGQSSYEQYF

abundance: few
j_gene: TRBJ2-3
v_gene: TRBV5-1
CDR3aa: CASSLALAGGTDTQYF

abundance: NA
j_gene: TRBJ1-2
v_gene: TRBV6-5
CDR3aa: CASSYSGGSYGYTF

abundance: NA
j_gene: TRBJ1-2
v_gene: TRBV5-4
CDR3aa: CASRGDRVEGYTF

abundance: once
j_gene: TRBJ2-7
v_gene: TRBV30
CDR3aa: CAWSAYSGRGREQYF

abundance: NA
j_gene: TRBJ1-1
v_gene: TRBV19
CDR3aa: CASRNGGVTEAFF

abundance: NA
j_gene: TRBJ2-3
v_gene: TRBV2
CDR3aa: CASSDGDSETDTQYF

abundance: NA
j_gene: TRBJ2-2
v_gene: TRBV6-5
CDR3aa: CASAARVNTGELFF

abundance: NA
j_gene: TRBJ2-1
v_gene: TRBV27
CDR3aa: CASSSQFGGEQFF

abundance: many
j_gene: TRBJ2-6
v_gene: TRBV6-1
CDR3aa: CASSDPAGANVLTF

abundance: NA
j_gene: TRBJ1-5
v_gene: TRBV2
CDR3aa: CASSLGQISNQPQHF

abundance: NA
j_gene: TRBJ1-4
v_gene: TRBV4-3
CDR3aa: CASSQEGVRPATNEKLFF

abundance: NA
j_gene: TRBJ1-1
v_gene: TRBV28
CDR3aa: CASSQGGAETEAFF

abundance: NA
j_gene: TRBJ1-4
v_gene: TRBV19
CDR3aa: CATSLEVGEKLFF

abundance: NA
j_gene: TRBJ2-3
v_gene: TRBV7-2
CDR3aa: CASSFDRGDTQYF

abundance: NA
j_gene: TRBJ1-5
v_gene: TRBV21-1
CDR3aa: CASSKDRSNQPQHF

abundance: NA
j_gene: TRBJ2-1
v_gene: TRBV19
CDR3aa: CASSIEVSSGRSSYNEQFF

abundance: few
j_gene: TRBJ1-6
v_gene: TRBV5-1
CDR3aa: CASSYGEGSSYNSPLHF

abundance: NA
j_gene: TRBJ2-5
v_gene: TRBV29-1
CDR3aa: CSARGGAQGEQYF

abundance: NA
j_gene: TRBJ2-1
v_gene: TRBV15
CDR3aa: CATSRDSGDPNEQFF

abundance: NA
j_gene: TRBJ2-3
v_gene: TRBV9
CDR3aa: CASTSGTGRDTQYF

abundance: NA
j_gene: TRBJ2-5
v_gene: TRBV11-2
CDR3aa: CASSFRRGGGGETQYF

abundance: few
j_gene: TRBJ2-3
v_gene: TRBV25-1
CDR3aa: CASTNSTDTQYF

abundance: few
j_gene: TRBJ2-7
v_gene: TRBV28
CDR3aa: CASSVTTGANEQYF

abundance: NA
j_gene: TRBJ2-5
v_gene: TRBV15
CDR3aa: CATSRDRMGGVETQYF

abundance: NA
j_gene: TRBJ2-7
v_gene: TRBV28
CDR3aa: CASSSRTSGTKRPYEQYF

abundance: NA
j_gene: TRBJ2-5
v_gene: TRBV30
CDR3aa: CAWSRTAGRETQYF

abundance: NA
j_gene: TRBJ2-1
v_gene: TRBV4-2
CDR3aa: CASSQGATSAIYNEQFF

abundance: NA
j_gene: TRBJ1-4
v_gene: TRBV6-1
CDR3aa: CASSPKGVDEKLFF

abundance: NA
j_gene: TRBJ2-3
v_gene: TRBV7-2
CDR3aa: CASSLSLTGSRDTQYF

abundance: once
j_gene: TRBJ1-1
v_gene: TRBV7-2
CDR3aa: CASSLGRTGVNTEAFF

abundance: NA
j_gene: TRBJ1-1
v_gene: TRBV20-1
CDR3aa: CSVFSSTEAFF

abundance: NA
j_gene: TRBJ2-7
v_gene: TRBV18
CDR3aa: CASSPIWQNEQYF

abundance: NA
j_gene: TRBJ2-1
v_gene: TRBV6-4
CDR3aa: CASKASSLAGSNEQFF

abundance: NA
j_gene: TRBJ1-6
v_gene: TRBV7-9
CDR3aa: CASSPLTGGLSPLHF